This T cell receptor beta chain was captured in a study of blood T cell repertoires in COVID-19. Method: immunoSEQ multiplex PCR; TCRdb's copy keeps in-frame clones and lacks some. Of 280,000 or so clones detected, 87% appear once; the ten largest clones hold approximately 5.7%. This clone was seen just once. V lost 3 bases, J lost 10 bases, and 6 bases stayed unmatched. The germline V gene has CDR1 SGHTA and CDR2 FQGNSA. The CDR3 is 15 residues long. Sample: PBMCs or T cells enriched from blood (not recorded which). The rearrangement links TRBV7-2 to TRBJ2-1, with TRBD2 identical over 13 bases. The sequence came from a middle-aged woman who had recovered from COVID-19. CDR3 in amino acids: CASSFTLAGGVEQFF. The DNA for the CDR3 is TGTGCCAGCAGCTTTACACTAGCGGGAGGGGTAGAGCAGTTCTTC. Looking up the rest from reference TRBV7-2 and TRBJ2-1 gives the full variable domain: GAGVSQSPSNKVTEKGKDVELRCDPISGHTALYWYRQSLGQGLEFLIYFQGNSAPDKSGLPSDRFSAERTGGSVSTLTIQRTQQEDSAVYLCASSFTLAGGVEQFFGPGTRLTVL.